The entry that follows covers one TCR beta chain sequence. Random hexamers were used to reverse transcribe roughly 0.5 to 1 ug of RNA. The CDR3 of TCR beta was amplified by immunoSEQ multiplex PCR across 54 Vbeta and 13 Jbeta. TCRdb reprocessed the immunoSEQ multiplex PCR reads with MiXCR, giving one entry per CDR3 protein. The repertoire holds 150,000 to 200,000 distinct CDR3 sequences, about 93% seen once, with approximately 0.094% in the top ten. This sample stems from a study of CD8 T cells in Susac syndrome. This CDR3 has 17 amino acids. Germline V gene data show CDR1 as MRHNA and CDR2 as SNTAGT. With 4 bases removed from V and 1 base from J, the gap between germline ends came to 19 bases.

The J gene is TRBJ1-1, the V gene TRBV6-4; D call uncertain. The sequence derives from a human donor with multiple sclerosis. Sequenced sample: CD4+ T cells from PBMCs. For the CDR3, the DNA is TGTGCCAGCAGTGCCCAAGGCGACAAACTTTCGAACACTGAAGCTTTCTTT. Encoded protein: CASSAQGDKLSNTEAFF.